This T cell receptor (beta chain) stems from a study of blood T cell repertoires in COVID-19. At the level of the study: Samples representing acute and convalescent COVID-19 were sourced from the United States, Italy and Spain. Nucleic acid was either cDNA or gDNA, and it came from T cells, B-cell-depleted T cells, or PBMCs.

Patients of the Seattle cohort, enrolled during active infection, were followed longitudinally. In the original workflow: Nucleated cell counts were estimated from reference gene primer amplification. TCRdb's table, derived via immunoSEQ multiplex PCR, lists solely in-frame clones and lacks some. V and J calls and clone size come straight from that table; D and trimming were deduced from the DNA. The repertoire consists of roughly 50,000 clones, with approximately 85% occurring once and the leading ten covering 25% to 40%. The CDR3 runs 16 residues. Looked up from germline, CDR1 is SNHLY and CDR2 is FYNNEI. With 2 bases clipped from V and 2 bases from J, the junction kept 6 bases outside the gene matches.

The chain employs TRBV2 and TRBJ2-7; TRBD2 aligns across 10 bases. This sequence was found in a woman aged 80 or over with COVID-19, enrolled during active disease. Sample: peripheral blood. This CDR3 is CASSEPRAGGPYEQYF. The CDR3 nucleotides read TGTGCCAGCAGTGAACCCCGAGCGGGGGGGCCCTACGAGCAGTACTTC.